The source of this T cell receptor (beta chain) is a study of persistence of HIV-infected CD4 T cells. Study findings and constraints: CMV- and Gag-responding cells had lower TCRbeta richness than CD3/CD28-responding cells.

Concerning this clone itself: Antigen unknown.

CDR3 length: 15 residues. Germline V gene lookup returns CDR1 SGHTS and CDR2 YDEGEE. The V gene lost 3 bases and the J gene lost 1 base, with 12 bases spanning the gap. An overlapping HIV-1 Gag peptide pool stimulated these cells at 0.95 to 1 ug/peptide/mL. Sorting selected CD4+ T cells upregulating both CD40 ligand and CD69. Undetectable plasma HIV-1 RNA below 50 copies/mL lasted at least 4 years. Inclusion required CMV-positive serology and CD4+ counts above 400 cells/uL. CD8+ T cells were removed from PBMCs prior to stimulation. Sequencing used immunoSEQ version 4 in survey mode. Data came from immunoSEQ multiplex PCR; TCRdb stores just in-frame clones and leaves some out. Of some 13,000 clones listed, about three fifths are singletons.

The V gene is TRBV5-8, the J gene TRBJ2-3; D gene unclear. The receptor was isolated from an adult man with HIV who was CMV-seropositive. The starting material was CD4+ T cells sorted from PBMCs after approximately 19-hour stimulation, obtained from a patient who received antiretroviral therapy. The CDR3 reads CASSSVLMGTDTQYF. In DNA, the CDR3 is TGTGCCAGCAGCTCGGTGCTCATGGGCACAGATACGCAGTATTTT. Using reference TRBV5-8 and TRBJ2-3 for the parts outside the CDR3, the full variable domain is EAGVTQSPTHLIKTRGQQATLRCSPISGHTSVYWYQQALGLGLQFLLWYDEGEERNRGNFPPRFSGRQFPNYSSELNVNALELEDSALYLCASSSVLMGTDTQYFGPGTRLTVL.